The entry that follows covers one T cell receptor beta chain sequence. This sample includes further DNA sequences coding for the same CDR3. The method was immunoSEQ multiplex PCR; TCRdb's version includes in-frame clones alone and lacks a portion of them. The sample includes 400,000 or so clones, roughly 96% seen only once; the top ten take about 0.32%. This specimen belongs to a study of shared clonotypes between healthy human individuals. The CDR3 has 11 residues. Germline V gives CDR1 DFQATT, CDR2 SNEGSKA (reference sequence). V was trimmed by 1 base and J by 4 bases, leaving 2 bases between them. What was sequenced was memory CD8+ T cells sorted from blood. Subset denoted: CD45RO+ cells pooled with CCR7-negative TemRA cells. The sequence was obtained from a man aged 25 to 40 in good health. This chain links TRBV20-1 with TRBJ1-3, with D unclear. CDR3 sequence (DNA): TGCAGTGCTAGAGGGGGAAACACCATATATTTT. This codes for CSARGGNTIYF.